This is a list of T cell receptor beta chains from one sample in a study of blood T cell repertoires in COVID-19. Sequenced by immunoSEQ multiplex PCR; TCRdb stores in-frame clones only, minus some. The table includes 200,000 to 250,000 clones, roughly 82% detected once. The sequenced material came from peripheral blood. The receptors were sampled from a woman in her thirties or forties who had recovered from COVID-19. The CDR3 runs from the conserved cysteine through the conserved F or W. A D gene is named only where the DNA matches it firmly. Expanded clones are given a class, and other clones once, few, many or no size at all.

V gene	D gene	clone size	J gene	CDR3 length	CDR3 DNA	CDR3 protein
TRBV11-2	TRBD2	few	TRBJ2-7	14	TGTGCCAGCAGCTTTAGTAGCGGGCCCTACGAGCAGTACTTC	CASSFSSGPYEQYF
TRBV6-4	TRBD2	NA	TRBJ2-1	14	TGTGCCAGCAGTGGGCTAGCGGGAAACAATGAGCAGTTCTTC	CASSGLAGNNEQFF
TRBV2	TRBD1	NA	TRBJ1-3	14	TGTGCCAGCAGTTCGGACAGGCCTGGAAACACCATATATTTT	CASSSDRPGNTIYF
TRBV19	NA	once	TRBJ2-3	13	TGTGCCAGTACCTCATGGGGGAGGGATACGCAGTATTTT	CASTSWGRDTQYF
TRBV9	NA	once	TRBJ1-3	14	TGTGCCAGCAGCGTCAGGTCCTCTGGAAACACCATATATTTT	CASSVRSSGNTIYF
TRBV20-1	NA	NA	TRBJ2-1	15	TGCAGTGCTAGTGACGGCGGGGACCCCCACAATGAGCAGTTCTTC	CSASDGGDPHNEQFF
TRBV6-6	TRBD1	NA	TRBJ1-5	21	TGTGCCAGCAGTCGTCGACATCAGCAGGGGGGCCTTTATGGGAGCAATCAGCCCCAGCATTTT	CASSRRHQQGGLYGSNQPQHF
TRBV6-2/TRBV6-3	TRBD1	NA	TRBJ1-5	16	TGTGCCAGCAGTCCCCAAAACAGGGGGCGGTATCAGCCCCAGCATTTT	CASSPQNRGRYQPQHF
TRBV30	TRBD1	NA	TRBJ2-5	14	TGTGCCTGGAGCTGGCAGGGGGCTTTGGGGACCCAGTACTTC	CAWSWQGALGTQYF
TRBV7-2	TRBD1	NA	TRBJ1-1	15	TGTGCCAGCAGCTTTGGGACAGGGGAGTACACTGAAGCTTTCTTT	CASSFGTGEYTEAFF
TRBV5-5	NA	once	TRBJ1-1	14	TGTGCCAGCAGCTCGGCAGGGTTGAACACTGAAGCTTTCTTT	CASSSAGLNTEAFF
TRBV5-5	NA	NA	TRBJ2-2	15	TGTGCCAGCAGCTCCGGACAGACGAGGACCGGGGAGCTGTTTTTT	CASSSGQTRTGELFF
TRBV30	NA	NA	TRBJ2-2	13	TGTGCCTGGGCCACATATAACACCGGGGAGCTGTTTTTT	CAWATYNTGELFF
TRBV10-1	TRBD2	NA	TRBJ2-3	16	TGCGCCAGCAGTGAACGAGGGGGGACTAGTTCAGATACGCAGTATTTT	CASSERGGTSSDTQYF
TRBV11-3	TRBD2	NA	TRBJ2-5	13	TGTGCCAGCAGCGAGGGACTAGCGGAGACCCAGTACTTC	CASSEGLAETQYF
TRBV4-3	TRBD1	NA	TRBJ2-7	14	TGCGCCAGCAGCTCCGGGACAGGGTCCTACGAGCAGTACTTC	CASSSGTGSYEQYF
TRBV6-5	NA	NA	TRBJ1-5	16	TGTGCCAGCAGTTACTCCCCCCCAGTGAACAATCAGCCCCAGCATTTT	CASSYSPPVNNQPQHF
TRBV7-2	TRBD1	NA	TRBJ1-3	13	TGTGCCAGCAGCACCGACAGGGGGCACACCATATATTTT	CASSTDRGHTIYF
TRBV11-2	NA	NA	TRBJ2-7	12	TGTGCCAGCAGCCTGGGGGCCAACGAGCAGTACTTC	CASSLGANEQYF
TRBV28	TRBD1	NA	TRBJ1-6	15	TGTGCCAGCAGTTCAGGGGGACAGGTGGATTCACCCCTCCACTTT	CASSSGGQVDSPLHF
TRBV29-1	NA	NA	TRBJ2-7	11	TGCAGCGGGGGGACATACTACGAGCAGTACTTC	CSGGTYYEQYF
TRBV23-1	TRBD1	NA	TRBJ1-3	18	TGCGCCAGCAGCCCTTTTAGCTGCTCAGGACAGGCAAGGAACACCATATATTTT	CASSPFSCSGQARNTIYF
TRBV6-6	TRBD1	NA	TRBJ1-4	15	TGTGCCAGCAGCCGGACAGGGGGAACTAATGAAAAACTGTTTTTT	CASSRTGGTNEKLFF
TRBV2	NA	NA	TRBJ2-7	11	TGTGCCAGCAGTGAAGTTAACGAGCAGTACTTC	CASSEVNEQYF
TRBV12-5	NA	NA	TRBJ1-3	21	TGTGCTAGTGGTTTCCTAACCCCCGGGACCCCTAAGCCTAGCGCTGGAAACACCATATATTTT	CASGFLTPGTPKPSAGNTIYF
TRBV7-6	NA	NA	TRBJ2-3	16	TGTGCCAGCAGCTTAGATTCAGGGGATGGCACAGATACGCAGTATTTT	CASSLDSGDGTDTQYF
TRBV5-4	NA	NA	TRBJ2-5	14	TGTGCCAGCAGCTTGGATCGGTCACAAGAGACCCAGTACTTC	CASSLDRSQETQYF
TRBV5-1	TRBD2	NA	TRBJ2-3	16	TGCGCCAGCAGCTCCCCGGGACTAGCGGGGTCTGATACGCAGTATTTT	CASSSPGLAGSDTQYF
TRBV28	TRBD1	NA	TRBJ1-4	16	TGTGCCAGCAGTTTATACTCCGGGACAGGGGATGAAAAACTGTTTTTT	CASSLYSGTGDEKLFF
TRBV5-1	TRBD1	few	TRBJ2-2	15	TGCGCCAGCAGCCCGGGGACAGATAACTCCGGGGAGCTGTTTTTT	CASSPGTDNSGELFF
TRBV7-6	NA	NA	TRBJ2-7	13	TGTGCCAGCAGCCCGGGGACTGAATACGAGCAGTACTTC	CASSPGTEYEQYF
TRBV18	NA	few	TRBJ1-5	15	TGTGCCAGCTCACTCCAGGAGGATGGCAATCAGCCCCAGCATTTT	CASSLQEDGNQPQHF
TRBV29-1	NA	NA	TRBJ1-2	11	TGCAGCGTTGACGGTGTAACTGGCTACACCTTC	CSVDGVTGYTF
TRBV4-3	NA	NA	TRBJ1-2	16	TGCGCCAGCAGCCAACAGCGGGGGGGGCAGAGGTATGGCTACACCTTC	CASSQQRGGQRYGYTF
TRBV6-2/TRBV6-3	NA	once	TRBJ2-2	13	TGTGCCAGCAGTAAACTAGACACCGGGGAGCTGTTTTTT	CASSKLDTGELFF
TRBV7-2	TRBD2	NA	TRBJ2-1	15	TGTGCCAGCAGCCCCACTAGCGGGGGGGCTCGAGAGCAGTTCTTC	CASSPTSGGAREQFF
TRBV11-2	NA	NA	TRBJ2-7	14	TGTGCCAGCAGCTTTTCCGGACGGGGAGGCGAGCAGTACTTC	CASSFSGRGGEQYF
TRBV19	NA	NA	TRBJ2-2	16	TGTGCCAGTAGTATGGTAGTACGGTCGACTACCGGGGAGCTGTTTTTT	CASSMVVRSTTGELFF
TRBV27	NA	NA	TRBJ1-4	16	TGTGCCAGCAGTTTAATTCGGGGGTCAGGGTGGGAGCAACTGTTTTTT	CASSLIRGSGWEQLFF
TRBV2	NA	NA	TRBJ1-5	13	TGTGCCAGCTTAGGACGGGGAAATCAGCCCCAGCATTTT	CASLGRGNQPQHF
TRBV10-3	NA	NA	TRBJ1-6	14	TGTGCCATCAGTGAGGAAACAGGGAGCTCACCCCTCCACTTT	CAISEETGSSPLHF
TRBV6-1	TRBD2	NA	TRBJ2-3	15	TGTGCCAGCAGTGAAGGGAGCGGGGGGGCGGATACGCAGTATTTT	CASSEGSGGADTQYF
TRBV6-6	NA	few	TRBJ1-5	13	TGTGCCAGCACCTCGGACAGAGATCAGCCCCAGCATTTT	CASTSDRDQPQHF
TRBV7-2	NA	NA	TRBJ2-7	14	TGTGCCAGCAGCCCCCAACCAGATTTTTTGGAGCAGTACTTC	CASSPQPDFLEQYF
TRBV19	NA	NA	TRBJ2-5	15	TGTGCCAGTAGTTACGGCGGGGAAAACGGAAAGACCCAGTACTTC	CASSYGGENGKTQYF
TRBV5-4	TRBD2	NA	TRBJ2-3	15	TGTGCCAGCAGCTTGTTTCTAGCGGGGGGGGATACGCAGTATTTT	CASSLFLAGGDTQYF
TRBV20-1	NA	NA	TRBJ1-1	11	TGCAGTCCTAAATCATTCACTGAAGCTTTCTTT	CSPKSFTEAFF
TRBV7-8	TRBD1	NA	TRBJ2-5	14	TGTGCCAGCAGCTGGGACAGGGCTGGGGAGACCCAGTACTTC	CASSWDRAGETQYF
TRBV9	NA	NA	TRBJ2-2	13	TGTGCCAGCAGCGAACGACAGGACGGGGAGCTGTTTTTT	CASSERQDGELFF
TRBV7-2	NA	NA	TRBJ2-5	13	TGTGCCAGCAGCCTCAATAGACAAGAGACCCAGTACTTC	CASSLNRQETQYF
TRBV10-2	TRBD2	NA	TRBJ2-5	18	TGCGCCAGCAGTGAGTCTGTGTTTGGAGCGGGGGGGCGTAAGACCCAGTACTTC	CASSESVFGAGGRKTQYF
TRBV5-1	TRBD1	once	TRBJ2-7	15	TGCGCCAGCAGCTCAAACCCGGGACAGGGCTACGAGCAGTACTTC	CASSSNPGQGYEQYF
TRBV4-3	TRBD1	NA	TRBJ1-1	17	TGCGCCAGCAGCCAAGCCAGGGGGCCCCCCGGGGACACTGAAGCTTTCTTT	CASSQARGPPGDTEAFF
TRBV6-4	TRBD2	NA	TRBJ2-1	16	TGTGCCAGCAGTGCATCCCCCAGCGGGGGGTGGAATGAGCAGTTCTTC	CASSASPSGGWNEQFF